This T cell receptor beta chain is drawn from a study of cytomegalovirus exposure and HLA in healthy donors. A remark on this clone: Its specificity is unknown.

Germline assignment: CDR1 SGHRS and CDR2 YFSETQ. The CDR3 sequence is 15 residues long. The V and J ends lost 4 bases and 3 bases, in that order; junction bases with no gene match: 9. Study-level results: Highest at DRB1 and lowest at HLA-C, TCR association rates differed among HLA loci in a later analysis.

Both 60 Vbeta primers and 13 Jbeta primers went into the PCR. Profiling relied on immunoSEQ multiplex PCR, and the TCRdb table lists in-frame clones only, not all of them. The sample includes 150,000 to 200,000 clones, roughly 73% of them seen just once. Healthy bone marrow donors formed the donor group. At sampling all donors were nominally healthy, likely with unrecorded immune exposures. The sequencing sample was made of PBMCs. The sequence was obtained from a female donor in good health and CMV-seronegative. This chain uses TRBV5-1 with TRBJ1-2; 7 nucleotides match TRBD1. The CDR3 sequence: CASSQPTGEDYGYTF. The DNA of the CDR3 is TGCGCCAGCAGCCAGCCCACAGGGGAGGACTATGGCTACACCTTC.